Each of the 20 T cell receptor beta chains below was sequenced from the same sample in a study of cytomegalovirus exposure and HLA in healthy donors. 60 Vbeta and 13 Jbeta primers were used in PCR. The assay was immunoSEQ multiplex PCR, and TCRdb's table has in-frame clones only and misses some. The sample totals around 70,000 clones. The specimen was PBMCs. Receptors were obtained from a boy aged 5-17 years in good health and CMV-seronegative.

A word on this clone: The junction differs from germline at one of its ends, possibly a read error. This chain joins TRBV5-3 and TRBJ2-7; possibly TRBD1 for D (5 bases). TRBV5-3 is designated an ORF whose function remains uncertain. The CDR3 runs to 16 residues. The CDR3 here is CARSVQGARYLYEQSF. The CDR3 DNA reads TGTGCCAGAAGCGTCCAAGGGGCGCGCTACCTCTACGAGCAGTCCTTC.

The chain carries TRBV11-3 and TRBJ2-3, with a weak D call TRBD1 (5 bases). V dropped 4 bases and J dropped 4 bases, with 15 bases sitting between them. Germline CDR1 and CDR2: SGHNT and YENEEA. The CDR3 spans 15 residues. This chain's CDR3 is CASSSSGSPADTQYF. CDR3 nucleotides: TGTGCCAGCAGCTCCTCAGGGTCCCCCGCAGATACGCAGTATTTT.

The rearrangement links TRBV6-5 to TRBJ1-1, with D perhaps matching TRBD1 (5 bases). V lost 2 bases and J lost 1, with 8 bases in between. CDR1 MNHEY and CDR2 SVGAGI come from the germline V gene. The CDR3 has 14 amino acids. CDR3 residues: CASSYTGQNTEAFF. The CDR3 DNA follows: TGTGCCAGCAGTTACACCGGACAGAACACTGAAGCTTTCTTT.

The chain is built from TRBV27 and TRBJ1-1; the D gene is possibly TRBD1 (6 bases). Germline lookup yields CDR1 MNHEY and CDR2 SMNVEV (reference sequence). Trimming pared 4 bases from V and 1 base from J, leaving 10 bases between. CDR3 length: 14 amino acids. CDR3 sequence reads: CASSSQGTNTEAFF. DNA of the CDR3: TGTGCCAGCAGTTCACAGGGCACGAACACTGAAGCTTTCTTT.

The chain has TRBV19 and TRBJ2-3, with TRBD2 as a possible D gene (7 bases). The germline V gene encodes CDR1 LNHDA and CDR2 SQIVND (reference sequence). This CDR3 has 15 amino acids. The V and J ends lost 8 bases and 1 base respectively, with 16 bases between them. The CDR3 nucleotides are TGTGCCAGTCATGTGGAGGGGGGGGGCACAGATACGCAGTATTTT. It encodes CASHVEGGGTDTQYF.

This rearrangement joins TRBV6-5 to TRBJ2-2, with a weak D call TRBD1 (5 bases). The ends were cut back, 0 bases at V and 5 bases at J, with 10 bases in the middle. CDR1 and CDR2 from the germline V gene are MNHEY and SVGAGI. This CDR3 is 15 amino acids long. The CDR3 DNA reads TGTGCCAGCAGTTACTCAGCAGGGCGAACCGGGGAGCTGTTTTTT. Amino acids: CASSYSAGRTGELFF.

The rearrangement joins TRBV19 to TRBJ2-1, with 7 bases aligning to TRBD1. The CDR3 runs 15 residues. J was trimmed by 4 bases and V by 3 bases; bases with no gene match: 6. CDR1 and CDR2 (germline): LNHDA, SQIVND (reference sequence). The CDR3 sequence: CASSIEGAPYNEQFF. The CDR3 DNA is TGTGCCAGTAGTATTGAGGGGGCGCCATACAATGAGCAGTTCTTC.

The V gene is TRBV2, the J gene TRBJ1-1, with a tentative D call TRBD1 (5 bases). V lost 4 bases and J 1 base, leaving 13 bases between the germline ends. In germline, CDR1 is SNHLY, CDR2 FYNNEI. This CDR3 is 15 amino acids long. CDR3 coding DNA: TGTGCCAGCAGTGGGCGGGGGTCTAGGAACACTGAAGCTTTCTTT. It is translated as CASSGRGSRNTEAFF.

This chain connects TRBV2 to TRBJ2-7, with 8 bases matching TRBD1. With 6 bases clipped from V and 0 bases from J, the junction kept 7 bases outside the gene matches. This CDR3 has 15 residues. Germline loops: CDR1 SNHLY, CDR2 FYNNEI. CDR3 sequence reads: CASSKGGTGSYEQYF. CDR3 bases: TGTGCCAGCAGCAAAGGCGGGACAGGCTCCTACGAGCAGTACTTC.

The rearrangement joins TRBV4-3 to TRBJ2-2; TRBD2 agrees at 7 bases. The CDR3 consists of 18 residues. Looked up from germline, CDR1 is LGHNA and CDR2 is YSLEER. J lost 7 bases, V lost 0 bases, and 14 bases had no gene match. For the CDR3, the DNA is TGCGCCAGCAGCCAAGAGGTGGTAGCACAAACGGGGGGCGGGGAGCTGTTTTTT. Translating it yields CASSQEVVAQTGGGELFF.

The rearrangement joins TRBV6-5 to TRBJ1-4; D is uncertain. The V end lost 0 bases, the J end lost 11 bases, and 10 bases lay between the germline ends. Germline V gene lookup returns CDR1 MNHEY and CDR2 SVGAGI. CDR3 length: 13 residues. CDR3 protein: CASSYSIGQKLFF. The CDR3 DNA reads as TGTGCCAGCAGTTACTCAATTGGGCAGAAACTGTTTTTT.

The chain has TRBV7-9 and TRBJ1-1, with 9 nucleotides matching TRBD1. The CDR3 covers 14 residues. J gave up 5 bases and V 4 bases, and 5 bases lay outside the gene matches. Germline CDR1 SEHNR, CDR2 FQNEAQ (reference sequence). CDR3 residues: CASSSGTGRTEAFF. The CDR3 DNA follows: TGTGCCAGCAGCTCCGGGACAGGGAGGACTGAAGCTTTCTTT.

For the CDR3, the DNA is TGTGCCAGCAGCCCGGGGGGGGATTCGAACACCGGGGAGCTGTTTTTT. As protein: CASSPGGDSNTGELFF. The chain couples TRBV5-4 to TRBJ2-2; 8 nucleotides agree with TRBD2. V was clipped by 4 bases and J by 0 bases; unmatched bases: 5. In germline, CDR1 is SGHNT, CDR2 YYREEE (reference sequence). The CDR3 runs 16 residues.

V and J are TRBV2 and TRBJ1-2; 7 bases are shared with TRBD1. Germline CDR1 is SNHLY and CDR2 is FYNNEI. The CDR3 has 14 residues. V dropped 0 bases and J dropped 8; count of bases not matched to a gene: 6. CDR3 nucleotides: TGTGCCAGCAGTGAAGCCGACAGGGTTCGAGGCTACACCTTC. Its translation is CASSEADRVRGYTF.

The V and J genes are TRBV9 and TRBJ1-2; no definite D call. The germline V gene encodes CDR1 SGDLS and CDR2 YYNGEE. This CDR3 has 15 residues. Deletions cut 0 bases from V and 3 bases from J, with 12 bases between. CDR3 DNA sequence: TGTGCCAGCAGCGTAGATCGGGGTTTGGACTATGGCTACACCTTC. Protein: CASSVDRGLDYGYTF.

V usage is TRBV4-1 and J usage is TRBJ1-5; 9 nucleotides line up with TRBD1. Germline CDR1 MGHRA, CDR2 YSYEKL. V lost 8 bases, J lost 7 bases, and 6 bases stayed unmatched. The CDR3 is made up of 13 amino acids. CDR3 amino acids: CASGGQGYQPQHF. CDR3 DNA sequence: TGCGCCAGCGGCGGACAGGGGTACCAGCCCCAGCATTTT.

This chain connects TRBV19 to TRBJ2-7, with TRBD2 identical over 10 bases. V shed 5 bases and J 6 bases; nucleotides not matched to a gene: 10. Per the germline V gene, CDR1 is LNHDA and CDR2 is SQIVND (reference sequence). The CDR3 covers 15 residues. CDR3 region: CASSPLAGVSPEQYF. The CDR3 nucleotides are TGTGCCAGTAGTCCTCTAGCGGGAGTCTCCCCCGAGCAGTACTTC. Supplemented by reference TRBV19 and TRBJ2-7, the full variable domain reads DGGITQSPKYLFRKEGQNVTLSCEQNLNHDAMYWYRQDPGQGLRLIYYSQIVNDFQKGDIAEGYSVSREKKESFPLTVTSAQKNPTAFYLCASSPLAGVSPEQYFGPGTRLTVT.

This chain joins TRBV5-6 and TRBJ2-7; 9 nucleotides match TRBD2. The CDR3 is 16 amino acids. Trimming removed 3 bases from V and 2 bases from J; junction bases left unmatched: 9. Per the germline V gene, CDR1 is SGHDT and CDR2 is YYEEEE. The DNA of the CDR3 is TGTGCCAGCAGCTCTGATGGGACTAGCCGTACCTACGAGCAGTACTTC. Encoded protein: CASSSDGTSRTYEQYF.

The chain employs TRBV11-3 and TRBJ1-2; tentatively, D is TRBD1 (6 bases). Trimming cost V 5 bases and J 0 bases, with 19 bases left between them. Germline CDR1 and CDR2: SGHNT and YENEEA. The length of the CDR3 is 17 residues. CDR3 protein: CASSEGEREQANYGYTF. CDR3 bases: TGTGCCAGCAGCGAGGGGGAGAGAGAGCAAGCTAACTATGGCTACACCTTC.

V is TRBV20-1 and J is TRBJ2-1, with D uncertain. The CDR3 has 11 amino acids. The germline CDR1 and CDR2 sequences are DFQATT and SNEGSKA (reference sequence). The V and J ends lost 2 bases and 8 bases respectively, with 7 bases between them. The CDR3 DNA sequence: TGCAGTGCTAGATGCGACTATGAGCAGTTCTTC. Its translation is CSARCDYEQFF.